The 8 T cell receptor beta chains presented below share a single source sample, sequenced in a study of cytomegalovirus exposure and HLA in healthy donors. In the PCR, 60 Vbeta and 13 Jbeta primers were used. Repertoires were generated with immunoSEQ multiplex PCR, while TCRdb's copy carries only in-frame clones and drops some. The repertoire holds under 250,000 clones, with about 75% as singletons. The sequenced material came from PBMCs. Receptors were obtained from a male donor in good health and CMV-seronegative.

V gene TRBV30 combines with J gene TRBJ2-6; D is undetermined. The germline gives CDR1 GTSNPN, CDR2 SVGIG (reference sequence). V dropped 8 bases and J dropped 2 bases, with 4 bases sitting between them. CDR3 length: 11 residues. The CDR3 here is CAVAGANVLTF. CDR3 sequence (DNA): TGTGCCGTAGCTGGGGCCAACGTCCTGACTTTC. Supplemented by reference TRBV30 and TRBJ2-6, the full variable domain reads SQTIHQWPATLVQPVGSPLSLECTVEGTSNPNLYWYRQAAGRGLQLLFYSVGIGQISSEVPQNLSASRPQDRQFILSSKKLLLSDSGFYLCAVAGANVLTFGAGSRLTVL.

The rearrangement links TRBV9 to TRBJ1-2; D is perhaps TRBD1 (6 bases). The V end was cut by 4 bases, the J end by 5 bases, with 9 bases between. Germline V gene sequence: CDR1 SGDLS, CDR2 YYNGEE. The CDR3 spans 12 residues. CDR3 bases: TGTGCCAGCAGCCCAGGGGCTTATGGCTACACCTTC. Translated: CASSPGAYGYTF.

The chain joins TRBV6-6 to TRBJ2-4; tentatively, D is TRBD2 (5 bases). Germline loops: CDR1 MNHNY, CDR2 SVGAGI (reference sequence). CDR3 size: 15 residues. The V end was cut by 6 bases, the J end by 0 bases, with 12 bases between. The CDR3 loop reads CASSSMDSAKNIQYF. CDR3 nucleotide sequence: TGTGCCAGCAGCTCGATGGACTCAGCCAAAAACATTCAGTACTTC.

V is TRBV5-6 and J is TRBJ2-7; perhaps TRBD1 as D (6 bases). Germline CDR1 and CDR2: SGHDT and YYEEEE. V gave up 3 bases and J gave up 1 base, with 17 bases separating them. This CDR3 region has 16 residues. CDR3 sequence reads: CASSWEQGARSYEQYF. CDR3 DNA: TGTGCCAGCAGCTGGGAACAGGGAGCGAGATCCTACGAGCAGTACTTC.

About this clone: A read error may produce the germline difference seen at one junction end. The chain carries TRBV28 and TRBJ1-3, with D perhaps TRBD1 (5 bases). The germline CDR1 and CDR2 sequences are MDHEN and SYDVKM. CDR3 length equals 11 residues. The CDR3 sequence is CASSSQGRSQF. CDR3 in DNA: TGTGCCAGCAGTTCCCAGGGCAGGTCCCAATTT.

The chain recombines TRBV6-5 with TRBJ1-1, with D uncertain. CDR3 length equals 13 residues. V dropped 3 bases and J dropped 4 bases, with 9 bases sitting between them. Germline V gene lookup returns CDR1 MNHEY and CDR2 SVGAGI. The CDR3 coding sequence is TGTGCCAGCAGTTATCCCGAGGGCACTGAAGCTTTCTTT. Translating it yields CASSYPEGTEAFF.

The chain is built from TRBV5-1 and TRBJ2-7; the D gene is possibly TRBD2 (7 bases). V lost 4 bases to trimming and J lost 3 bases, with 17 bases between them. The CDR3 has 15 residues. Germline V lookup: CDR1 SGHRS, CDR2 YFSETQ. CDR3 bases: TGCGCCAGCAGCACCCTGGGAGGGGGGAACTACGAGCAGTACTTC. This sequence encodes CASSTLGGGNYEQYF.

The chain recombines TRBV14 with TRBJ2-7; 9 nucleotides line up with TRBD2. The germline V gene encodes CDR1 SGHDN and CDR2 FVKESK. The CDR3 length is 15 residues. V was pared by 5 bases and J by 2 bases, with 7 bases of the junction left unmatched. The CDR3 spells CASSEGLASAYEQYF. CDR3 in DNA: TGTGCCAGCAGCGAAGGACTAGCGAGCGCCTACGAGCAGTACTTC.